This paragraph covers one T cell receptor beta chain sequence. Measured with immunoSEQ multiplex PCR; TCRdb has only the in-frame clones, and not every one. The sample records 500,000 to 850,000 clones, around 87% being singletons. The sample originates from a study of shared T cell receptors in the human thymus. Germline values: CDR1 SGHRS, CDR2 YFSETQ. Unmatched junction bases numbered 27, after V lost 4 bases and J lost 6 bases. CDR3 length equals 20 residues. These sequences were also reported in another study, on human thymus T cells. In that study: Resections from corrective heart surgery supplied the thymus tissue. As related research reported, thymic repertoires overlapped highly among unrelated individuals.

V gene TRBV5-1 combines with J gene TRBJ1-2; the match to TRBD1 covers 7 bases. This clonotype originated in a boy less than two years old with a congenital heart defect. Sequenced material: thymocytes. The CDR3 sequence: CASSPSVSQSFVKGAHGYTF. CDR3 in DNA: TGCGCCAGCAGCCCGTCGGTAAGCCAGTCTTTCGTCAAGGGGGCACATGGCTACACCTTC.